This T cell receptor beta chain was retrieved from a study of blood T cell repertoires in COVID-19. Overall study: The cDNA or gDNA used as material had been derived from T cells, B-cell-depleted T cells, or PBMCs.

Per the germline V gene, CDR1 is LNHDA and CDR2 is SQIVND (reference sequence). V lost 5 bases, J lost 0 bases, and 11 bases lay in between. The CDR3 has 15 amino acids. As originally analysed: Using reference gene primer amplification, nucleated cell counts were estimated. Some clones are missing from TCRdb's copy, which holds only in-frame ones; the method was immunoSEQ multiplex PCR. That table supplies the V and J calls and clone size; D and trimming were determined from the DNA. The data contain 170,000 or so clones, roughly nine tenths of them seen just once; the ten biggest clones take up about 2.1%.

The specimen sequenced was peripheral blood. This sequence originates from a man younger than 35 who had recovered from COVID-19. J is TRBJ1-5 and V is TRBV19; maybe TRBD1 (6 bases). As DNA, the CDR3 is TGTGCCAGTAGTGCTGGACAGATTAGCAATCAGCCCCAGCATTTT. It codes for CASSAGQISNQPQHF.